Listed below are T cell receptor beta chains from one sample, sequenced in a study of cytomegalovirus exposure and HLA in healthy donors. Clones were sequenced by immunoSEQ multiplex PCR, and TCRdb holds only the in-frame ones, with some missing. The table records some 74,000 clones, 60% to 75% of them present only once. The sequenced material came from PBMCs. The receptors shown here come from a man in his forties in good health and CMV-seropositive. Each CDR3 is given with its conserved first and last residue. D genes are given only for firm matches. A row's size may be missing; if present it is once, few, many or a size class.

CDR3nt,CDR3aa,abundance,j_gene,d_gene,v_gene
TGTGCCAGCAGCCTCACCCGGACAGCGGCGGAGACCCAGTACTTC,CASSLTRTAAETQYF,.,TRBJ2-5,.,TRBV11-1
TGTGCCAGCAGCCAAAGGCTGGGAGGACAGGGTGTAGTCGGGGAGCTGTTTTTT,CASSQRLGGQGVVGELFF,.,TRBJ2-2,TRBD1,TRBV14
TGCGCCAGCAGCTTGGTCGGGGGGCGTTGGTCACCCCTCCACTTT,CASSLVGGRWSPLHF,few,TRBJ1-6,.,TRBV5-1
TGTGCCACCACTGGACTTGGCACAGATACGCAGTATTTT,CATTGLGTDTQYF,.,TRBJ2-3,.,TRBV15
TGTGCCAGCGTCGGGTACGGAAACACCATATATTTT,CASVGYGNTIYF,.,TRBJ1-3,.,TRBV6-5
TGCACCAGCCTGAAGGGGAAGGGGGATAATTCACCCCTCCACTTT,CTSLKGKGDNSPLHF,.,TRBJ1-6,.,TRBV1
TGTGCCAGCAGTTGGGACAGCAGCACAGATACGCAGTATTTT,CASSWDSSTDTQYF,few,TRBJ2-3,TRBD1,TRBV28
TGTGCCAGCAGTTACCGGGGATCAGATACGCAGTATTTT,CASSYRGSDTQYF,.,TRBJ2-3,.,TRBV6-5
TGTGCCAGCAGCCGTGCGGACAGGGGGCATTCCTATCAGCCCCAGCATTTT,CASSRADRGHSYQPQHF,.,TRBJ1-5,TRBD1,TRBV5-5
TGCGCCAGCAGCCTAAGCGGGGGGGCCGAGACCCAGTACTTC,CASSLSGGAETQYF,few,TRBJ2-5,TRBD2,TRBV5-1
TGCGCCAGCAGCCAGGCGAGGTGGGAGACCCAGTACTTC,CASSQARWETQYF,once,TRBJ2-5,.,TRBV4-1
TGTGCCAGCAGCTCACGGGACACCCTGGATTCACCCCTCCACTTT,CASSSRDTLDSPLHF,.,TRBJ1-6,.,TRBV5-4
TGTGCCAGCAGCCAAGGGTTCAGGGAAGCTGGCCAGTACTTC,CASSQGFREAGQYF,.,TRBJ2-5,.,TRBV14
TGTGCCAGCAGCTTATCTGGACGTTGGGGACAGGGGAATTCACCCCTCCACTTT,CASSLSGRWGQGNSPLHF,.,TRBJ1-6,TRBD1,TRBV11-3
TGCGCCAGCAGCCAAGAGGCCCTAGCGGGGAATACCCAGTACTTC,CASSQEALAGNTQYF,.,TRBJ2-5,TRBD2,TRBV4-3
TGTGCCAGCTCACTAGGACTAGCGCCCGGGGAGCTGTTTTTT,CASSLGLAPGELFF,.,TRBJ2-2,TRBD2,TRBV18
TGTGCCAGTAGTGGAGGGACAGGTAATACGCCCCAGCATTTT,CASSGGTGNTPQHF,.,TRBJ1-5,TRBD1,TRBV19
TGTGCCAGCAGCTTGGAGGACAGGCCCTCACACCACTATGGCTACACCTTC,CASSLEDRPSHHYGYTF,.,TRBJ1-2,TRBD1,TRBV5-6
TGTGCCAGTAGTAAGCCGGGGTCCGGGGAGCTGTTTTTT,CASSKPGSGELFF,.,TRBJ2-2,.,TRBV19
TGTGCCAGCAGCTTGGCCACAGGGAGCTCCTACAATGAGCAGTTCTTC,CASSLATGSSYNEQFF,.,TRBJ2-1,.,TRBV5-5
TGCGCCAGCAGCTTGGGGGGGCCCGGGGAGCTGTTTTTT,CASSLGGPGELFF,.,TRBJ2-2,.,TRBV5-1
TGCGCCAGCAGCCGGGACAGAACTAACTATGGCTACACCTTC,CASSRDRTNYGYTF,few,TRBJ1-2,TRBD1,TRBV5-1
TGTGCCAGCAGTTTCTGGGCAGGCGCGCTTTATGAAAAACTGTTTTTT,CASSFWAGALYEKLFF,.,TRBJ1-4,.,TRBV28
TGTGCCAGCAGCGCTACCGGGACTAGCGGCACAGATACGCAGTATTTT,CASSATGTSGTDTQYF,few,TRBJ2-3,TRBD2,TRBV9
TGTGCCAGCAGCTCCGGACAGGAAGAGACCCAGTACTTC,CASSSGQEETQYF,.,TRBJ2-5,TRBD1,TRBV7-3
TGTGCCAGCAGCCAAGACCTCGGACAGGGCTACACCTTC,CASSQDLGQGYTF,.,TRBJ1-2,.,TRBV14
TGTGCCAGCAGTTTAGACAGGGTGGGCAATCAGCCCCAGCATTTT,CASSLDRVGNQPQHF,once,TRBJ1-5,TRBD1,TRBV6-1
TGTGCTAGCAGCTTAGGTGGACAGGGATACGAGCAGTACTTC,CASSLGGQGYEQYF,.,TRBJ2-7,TRBD1,TRBV7-7
TGTGCCTGGAGCGTGAGTAGCAATCAGCCCCAGCATTTT,CAWSVSSNQPQHF,.,TRBJ1-5,.,TRBV30
TGCAGCGTTGAAGATCATCTTGTCGGCCCGGACAGGGAAAGGTGGAACGAGCAGTACTTC,CSVEDHLVGPDRERWNEQYF,.,TRBJ2-7,TRBD1,TRBV29-1
TGTGCCAGCAGTGAATTTGTCTCCAATTCACCCCTCCACTTT,CASSEFVSNSPLHF,few,TRBJ1-6,.,TRBV25-1
TGTGCCAGCAGTGACTCAGCCTCTAGTCAAAAACTGTTTTTT,CASSDSASSQKLFF,few,TRBJ1-4,.,TRBV6-4
TGTGCCAGCAGCCCCTACTTCGGGACAGCCCACAGGTGGGGTGAAAAACTGTTTTTT,CASSPYFGTAHRWGEKLFF,.,TRBJ1-4,TRBD1,TRBV11-3
TGTGCCAGCAGCGTAAACAGATATGGCTACACCTTC,CASSVNRYGYTF,once,TRBJ1-2,.,TRBV7-9
TGTGCCATCAGTGATGCGGGGGGCACAGATACGCAGTATTTT,CAISDAGGTDTQYF,.,TRBJ2-3,TRBD2,TRBV10-3
TGTGCCAGCCCACCCCCCGCAGGTCAGCTGAACACTGAAGCTTTCTTT,CASPPPAGQLNTEAFF,.,TRBJ1-1,.,TRBV28
TGTGCCAGCAGCTTGGTTGGCAGCTCTGGAAACACCATATATTTT,CASSLVGSSGNTIYF,.,TRBJ1-3,.,TRBV5-6
TGTGCCAGCAGTTTAGCAGGGGGTAACACCATATATTTT,CASSLAGGNTIYF,.,TRBJ1-3,TRBD1,TRBV28
TGTGCCAGCAGCCACTCCTCCTTCTCCCACAAACTAGTCTGGCAAGAGACCCAGTACTTC,CASSHSSFSHKLVWQETQYF,.,TRBJ2-5,.,TRBV9
TGTGCCAGCAGTGAACAGCGGGGGGGCGTGGGGAATGAGCAGTTCTTC,CASSEQRGGVGNEQFF,.,TRBJ2-1,TRBD2,TRBV6-1
TGTGCCAGCAGCTATGGGACAGGCACTGAAGCTTTCTTT,CASSYGTGTEAFF,.,TRBJ1-1,TRBD1,TRBV7-6
TGTGCCAGCAGCCAAGAGGGACAGGGAAAGTTTGGCTACACCTTC,CASSQEGQGKFGYTF,.,TRBJ1-2,TRBD1,TRBV4-2
TGTGCCAGCAGGAACGGACAGGGCGGTGGCTACACCTTC,CASRNGQGGGYTF,.,TRBJ1-2,TRBD1,TRBV2
TGTGCCAGCAGCTTGGTCGGGGATAGGGGCTACACCTTC,CASSLVGDRGYTF,.,TRBJ1-2,.,TRBV5-4
TGCGCCAGCAGCCAAGACAGGGGCTACGAGCAGTACTTC,CASSQDRGYEQYF,.,TRBJ2-7,.,TRBV4-1
TGTGCCAGCGCGTTTCAGGGGATTTACAATGAGCAGTTCTTC,CASAFQGIYNEQFF,.,TRBJ2-1,.,TRBV2
TGCGCCAGCAGCGCACAGGGTATGGGTAATTCACCCCTCCACTTT,CASSAQGMGNSPLHF,.,TRBJ1-6,.,TRBV5-1
TGTGCCAGCAGGCTGGGACAGCAGAACACTGAAGCTTTCTTT,CASRLGQQNTEAFF,.,TRBJ1-1,TRBD1,TRBV28
TGCGCCAGCAGCCGGACCCGGGCCGGGGTAGATACGCAGTATTTT,CASSRTRAGVDTQYF,.,TRBJ2-3,.,TRBV4-1
TGCGCCAGCAGCCAAGTCCCGGCGGGAGATACGCAGTATTTT,CASSQVPAGDTQYF,few,TRBJ2-3,.,TRBV4-1
TGTGCCAGCAGTCGACAGGGGGCAGGGGATTCACCCCTCCACTTT,CASSRQGAGDSPLHF,.,TRBJ1-6,TRBD1,TRBV6-1
TGTGCCAGCAGTTACGGCAGGGGGTCTTTAGGTTCGAGCTACACCTTC,CASSYGRGSLGSSYTF,.,TRBJ1-2,TRBD1,TRBV6-5
TGTGCCACCGGGCCCGGTCGGGGGACGGGCCACCAAGAGACCCAGTACTTC,CATGPGRGTGHQETQYF,.,TRBJ2-5,.,TRBV15
TGTGCCAGCAGCCAAGATGGGACCCTTAGGAGGGGTGGCTACACCTTC,CASSQDGTLRRGGYTF,.,TRBJ1-2,.,TRBV4-2
TGTGCCAGCAGCTTAGCTAGCTCCTACGAGCAGTACTTC,CASSLASSYEQYF,.,TRBJ2-7,.,TRBV11-2